What follows are 20 T cell receptor beta chains derived from one specimen sequenced in a study of spatial heterogeneity in lung cancer. Time point defined: sample taken at primary tumor resection. Extraction of whole RNA from tumor, nontumor lung or frozen PBMC preceded unsorted sequencing. TCRdb re-called the 5' RACE reads with MiXCR, one entry per CDR3 protein. This table holds under 75,000 distinct CDR3 sequences, 13% found once. The sample consisted of PBMCs, taken at surgery. Receptor source: a male donor with early-stage non-small cell lung cancer.

This clonotype showed up just a few times. The V call is TRBV10-3, the J call TRBJ1-4, with TRBD1 as a possible D gene (6 bases). V lost 8 bases, J lost 6 bases, and 10 bases lay in between. Per germline, CDR1 ENHRY and CDR2 SYGVKD. This CDR3 comprises 12 residues. The CDR3 spells CAIGRGDEKLFF. CDR3 in DNA: TGTGCCATCGGCAGGGGTGATGAAAAACTGTTTTTT.

Details on this clonotype: A much bigger clone sits one base away, suggesting this may be a read error. The chain combines TRBV5-1 with TRBJ2-1; D perhaps matches TRBD2 (5 bases). Germline V CDR1 and CDR2: SGHRS, YFSETQ. There are 15 residues in the CDR3. V lost 0 bases and J 3 bases, leaving 10 bases between the germline ends. The CDR3 region is CASSLAGSLYNEQFF. The DNA for the CDR3 is TGCGCCAGCAGCTTGGCGGGGTCCCTCTACAATGAGCAGTTCTTC.

The chain is built from TRBV6-1 and TRBJ1-2; 8 bases fit TRBD1. V dropped 6 bases and J dropped 4; count of bases not matched to a gene: 13. Germline-derived CDR1 and CDR2 are MNHNS and SASEGT. The CDR3 length is 16 residues. The CDR3 loop reads CASRDREGGLGYGYTF. As DNA, the CDR3 is TGTGCCAGCAGGGACAGGGAAGGCGGACTCGGCTATGGCTACACCTTC.

In this sample, this clonotype turned up a few times. This chain connects TRBV14 to TRBJ1-1, with D possibly being TRBD1 (6 bases). CDR1 and CDR2 from the germline V gene are SGHDN and FVKESK. The V gene lost 4 bases and the J gene lost 0 bases, with 12 bases spanning the gap. The CDR3 totals 15 residues. This CDR3 is CASSLQQGMNTEAFF. In nucleotides, the CDR3 is TGTGCCAGCAGCCTCCAACAGGGAATGAACACTGAAGCTTTCTTT.

The V call is TRBV7-2, the J call TRBJ2-5; TRBD1 agrees at 7 bases. V lost 3 bases to trimming and J lost 2 bases; unmatched junction nucleotides: 6. This CDR3 is built from 15 residues. Germline values: CDR1 SGHTA, CDR2 FQGNSA. CDR3 sequence (DNA): TGTGCCAGCAGCTTGGCCAGGACAGGACAAGAGACCCAGTACTTC. Translation gives CASSLARTGQETQYF.

This clonotype was observed a handful of times. The rearrangement links TRBV6-6 to TRBJ1-6; D perhaps matches TRBD1 (5 bases). Germline CDR1 is MNHNY and CDR2 is SVGAGI (reference sequence). Trimming left V 2 bases short and J 7 bases short, with 18 bases between. This CDR3 is 17 amino acids long. The CDR3 region is CASSYEGRLGRNSPLHF. The CDR3 nucleotides are TGTGCCAGCAGTTACGAAGGCAGGCTGGGGCGAAATTCACCCCTCCACTTT.

This clonotype was detected a few times. The CDR3 nucleotides read TGCAGTGCTAGAGATCCGACTCACCAAGAGACCCAGTACTTC. It yields the protein CSARDPTHQETQYF. The gene calls are TRBV20-1 and TRBJ2-5, with D hard to call. Trimming left V 0 bases short and J 0 bases short, with 8 bases between. CDR3 length: 14 residues. Germline V gene lookup returns CDR1 DFQATT and CDR2 SNEGSKA (reference sequence).

This clonotype was seen repeatedly, ten times or more. V and J are TRBV4-1 and TRBJ1-4; perhaps TRBD1 as D (5 bases). This CDR3 is 15 amino acids long. V lost 4 bases, J lost 2 bases, and 11 bases lay in between. Germline V lookup: CDR1 MGHRA, CDR2 YSYEKL. For the CDR3, the DNA is TGCGCCAGCAGCCCTCCGGGACGGACTAATGAAAAACTGTTTTTT. This sequence encodes CASSPPGRTNEKLFF.

The rearrangement uses TRBV27 and TRBJ1-5; 7 nucleotides align to TRBD1. This CDR3 comprises 13 residues. Germline V gene lookup returns CDR1 MNHEY and CDR2 SMNVEV (reference sequence). V dropped 4 bases and J dropped 6; count of bases not matched to a gene: 3. The CDR3 is CASSYRGGQPQHF. In nucleotides, the CDR3 is TGTGCCAGCAGTTACAGGGGAGGTCAGCCCCAGCATTTT.

This clonotype was found a few times. The chain is built from TRBV12-3 or TRBV12-4 and TRBJ2-1; D unresolved. The CDR3 covers 15 residues. V was pared by 4 bases and J by 4 bases, with 14 bases between. CDR3 sequence: CASSSTVFEYNEQFF. The CDR3 nucleotides read TGTGCCAGCAGTTCCACGGTTTTTGAATACAATGAGCAGTTCTTC.

This rearrangement joins TRBV3-1 to TRBJ2-5; 11 bases align to TRBD2. V was pared by 4 bases and J by 2 bases, with 6 bases of the junction left unmatched. Germline CDR1 LGHDT, CDR2 YNNKEL (reference sequence). The CDR3 runs to 16 residues. In DNA, the CDR3 is TGTGCCAGCAGCCTTAGACTAGCGGGACTTCAAGAGACCCAGTACTTC. Encoded protein: CASSLRLAGLQETQYF.

This chain links TRBV10-3 with TRBJ1-1, with 7 bases aligning to TRBD1. The germline V gene has CDR1 ENHRY and CDR2 SYGVKD. The CDR3 covers 14 residues. With 2 bases clipped from V and 5 bases from J, the junction kept 5 bases outside the gene matches. This CDR3 is CAISELTGKTEAFF. As DNA, the CDR3 is TGTGCCATCAGTGAGCTGACAGGGAAGACTGAAGCTTTCTTT.

This rearrangement joins TRBV5-1 to TRBJ1-6, with TRBD1 matching 7 bases. Germline V gene lookup returns CDR1 SGHRS and CDR2 YFSETQ. The junction had 8 bases not matched to a gene; V was cut back by 4 bases and J by 4 bases. The CDR3 has 16 amino acids. Here the CDR3 DNA reads TGCGCCAGCAGCCGCGGGACAGCAACTTATAATTCACCCCTCCACTTT. Amino acids: CASSRGTATYNSPLHF. The variable domain in full, with the rest retrieved from reference TRBV5-1 and TRBJ1-6, is KAGVTQTPRYLIKTRGQQVTLSCSPISGHRSVSWYQQTPGQGLQFLFEYFSETQRNKGNFPGRFSGRQFSNSRSEMNVSTLELGDSALYLCASSRGTATYNSPLHFGNGTRLTVT.

This clonotype was counted many times. The V gene is TRBV4-2, the J gene TRBJ1-1; 7 bases agree with TRBD1. This CDR3 comprises 14 residues. J gave up 1 base and V 1 base, and 0 bases lay outside the gene matches. CDR1 is LGHNA and CDR2 is YNFKEQ in the germline V gene. The CDR3 coding sequence is TGTGCCAGCAGCCAAGGACAGGGGAACACTGAAGCTTTCTTT. This codes for CASSQGQGNTEAFF.

This clonotype was seen once. The chain carries TRBV7-9 and TRBJ1-1; D not resolved. Germline lookup yields CDR1 SEHNR and CDR2 FQNEAQ (reference sequence). CDR3 length: 15 amino acids. The V end was cut by 3 bases, the J end by 1 base, with 12 bases between. The CDR3 nucleotides are TGTGCCAGCAGCTTGCTGGCAAGCCCGAACACTGAAGCTTTCTTT. It specifies CASSLLASPNTEAFF.

V is TRBV19 and J is TRBJ1-2, with 8 bases identical to TRBD1. The CDR3 extends over 14 amino acids. Germline CDR1 is LNHDA and CDR2 is SQIVND (reference sequence). Germline trimming cut 0 bases from V and 6 bases from J; bases unmatched to any gene: 3. DNA of the CDR3: TGTGCCAGTAGTATAGAATGGACAGGGAATGGCTACACCTTC. It codes for CASSIEWTGNGYTF.

Note on this clonotype: This may be a read error: a much more frequent sequence differs by one nucleotide. Given the absence of the conserved phenylalanine or tryptophan at the CDR3 end, a read error is likely. This rearrangement joins TRBV10-3 to TRBJ2-7; perhaps TRBD1 as D (6 bases). Germline CDR1 ENHRY, CDR2 SYGVKD. V was cut by 4 bases and J by 2 bases, with 9 bases left in between. CDR3 length equals 13 residues. The CDR3 coding sequence is TGTGCCATCAGTGTAGGGACAACCTACGAGCAGTACTCC. Its translation is CAISVGTTYEQYS.

About this clonotype itself: Possible read error: a much larger clone is one base away. The chain recombines TRBV23-1 with TRBJ2-1; TRBD2 matches at 8 bases. TRBV23-1 is given ORF status, its function remaining uncertain. This CDR3 comprises 16 residues. The CDR3 DNA follows: TGCGCCAGCAGTCTGAGCGGGAGTCTCGCCTACAATGGGCAGTTCTTC. The encoded protein is CASSLSGSLAYNGQFF.

On this clonotype: A much larger clone differs from this one at a single base, so this may be a read error. V usage is TRBV19 and J usage is TRBJ2-2; D gene ambiguous. The length of the CDR3 is 14 residues. The V end was cut by 5 bases, the J end by 1 base, with 8 bases between. Germline-derived CDR1 and CDR2 are LNHDA and SQIVND (reference sequence). The CDR3 spells CASSVDMNTGELFF. The CDR3 DNA follows: TGTGCCAGTAGTGTGGATATGAACACCGGGGAGCTGTTTTTT.

At least ten counts were recorded for this clonotype. This chain joins TRBV25-1 and TRBJ1-1; D is unclear. This CDR3 has 14 residues. Germline V gene lookup returns CDR1 MGHDK and CDR2 SYGVNS. Trimming pared 2 bases from V and 10 bases from J, leaving 17 bases between. The CDR3 nucleotides are TGTGCCAGCAGTGAACCCGGCGCAATCGTGAGAGCTTTCTTT. Its translation: CASSEPGAIVRAFF.